The T cell receptor beta chain under discussion was sequenced for a study of beta chain features in type 1 diabetes. Study-wide results and caveats: Moderate but significant shortening of TCRB CDR3s was recorded in all four CD4+ subsets from Type 1 diabetes patients.

This CDR3 region has 15 residues. V dropped 1 base and J dropped 4 bases, with 13 bases sitting between them. Germline CDR1 reads SNHLY; CDR2 reads FYNNEI. As for this clone: Its antigen remains unidentified.

The whole isolated RNA underwent reverse transcription, so sequencing captured expressed TCRB transcripts. Repertoires were generated with immunoSEQ multiplex PCR, while TCRdb's copy carries only in-frame clones and drops some. The data contain tens of thousands of clones, roughly half of them singletons. The chain is built from TRBV2 and TRBJ1-1; no clear D gene. Sequences were obtained from Tregs from blood. This sequence was found in a woman aged 40 to 50 with type 1 diabetes. The CDR3 DNA is TGTGCCAGCAGTGAAGAACCCGGGATGGGCACTGAAGCTTTCTTT. Amino acids: CASSEEPGMGTEAFF.